What follows are 5 T cell receptor beta chains derived from one specimen sequenced in a study of cytomegalovirus exposure and HLA in healthy donors. Vbeta (60) and Jbeta (13) primers were used in the PCR. The protocol was immunoSEQ multiplex PCR, while the TCRdb copy is restricted to in-frame clones and leaves out a portion. Here the sample spans approximately 100,000 clones, roughly four fifths being singletons. The sample consisted of PBMCs. Receptors were obtained from a human donor in good health.

The rearrangement joins TRBV11-2 to TRBJ2-5, with TRBD1 identical over 9 bases. The CDR3 covers 14 residues. V was pared by 6 bases and J by 2 bases, with 4 bases of the junction left unmatched. Per the germline V gene, CDR1 is SGHAT and CDR2 is FQNNGV. Written as DNA, the CDR3 is TGTGCCAGCAGGGGGACAGGGCCTCAAGAGACCCAGTACTTC. Residues: CASRGTGPQETQYF.

The chain has TRBV27 and TRBJ2-1; TRBD2 matches at 10 bases. Trimming cost V 1 base and J 3 bases; bases outside gene matches: 9. The CDR3 totals 18 residues. Germline V gives CDR1 MNHEY, CDR2 SMNVEV (reference sequence). In DNA, the CDR3 is TGTGCCAGCAGTTTATTCGCGCTAGCGGGAGTTTACTACAATGAGCAGTTCTTC. Translated, it gives CASSLFALAGVYYNEQFF.

The V and J genes are TRBV6-1 and TRBJ2-5; D may be TRBD1 (7 bases). Germline values: CDR1 MNHNS, CDR2 SASEGT. V was clipped by 0 bases and J by 5 bases, with 13 bases between them. The CDR3 is 15 amino acids. The DNA for the CDR3 is TGTGCCAGCAGTGAAGCAATGACAGGGAGGGAGACCCAGTACTTC. Translation: CASSEAMTGRETQYF.

The chain links TRBV14 to TRBJ1-3, with D maybe TRBD1 (6 bases). Germline assignment: CDR1 SGHDN and CDR2 FVKESK. This CDR3 region has 17 residues. Trimming cost V 0 bases and J 0 bases, with 12 bases left between them. The CDR3 loop is CASSQDVAGVSGNTIYF. The CDR3 DNA reads TGTGCCAGCAGCCAAGACGTAGCAGGGGTCTCTGGAAACACCATATATTTT. The full variable domain, in which reference TRBV14 and TRBJ1-3 provide the parts outside the CDR3, is EAGVTQFPSHSVIEKGQTVTLRCDPISGHDNLYWYRRVMGKEIKFLLHFVKESKQDESGMPNNRFLAERTGGTYSTLKVQPAELEDSGVYFCASSQDVAGVSGNTIYFGEGSWLTVV.

The rearrangement uses TRBV27 and TRBJ1-1, with D maybe TRBD1 (6 bases). Trimming shortened V by 3 bases and J by 8 bases, and 16 bases separated the two germline ends. The CDR3 totals 14 residues. The germline V gene has CDR1 MNHEY and CDR2 SMNVEV (reference sequence). The CDR3 loop reads CASSLNTRQAEAFF. The CDR3 DNA is TGTGCCAGCAGTTTGAATACCCGACAGGCAGAAGCTTTCTTT.